This T cell receptor (beta chain) was captured by sequencing in a study of blood T cell repertoires in COVID-19. Whole-study context: The origin of the acute and convalescent COVID-19 samples was the United States, Italy and Spain. In each case, the material was cDNA or gDNA derived from T cells, B-cell-depleted T cells, or PBMCs.

Authors' processing steps: Reference gene primer amplification gave estimated nucleated cell counts. Clones were read by immunoSEQ multiplex PCR, and TCRdb kept only the in-frame ones, dropping some. V, J and clone size are taken as reported in that table, and D and trimming were inferred from the DNA itself. Counted here are about 200,000 clones, 80% to 90% occurring once; the ten biggest clones make up about 10%. V shed 0 bases and J 5 bases; nucleotides not matched to a gene: 4. The CDR3 runs to 15 residues. The V gene's germline CDR1 is LGHNA and CDR2 YNFKEQ. The chain recombines TRBV4-2 with TRBJ2-5; 9 bases fit TRBD2. This receptor was identified in a human donor with active or convalescent COVID-19. The donor label of this sample is uncertain. Sequenced sample: peripheral blood. The CDR3 DNA is TGTGCCAGCAGCCAAGAGAGGCGGGAGGGGGAGACCCAGTACTTC. Translation gives CASSQERREGETQYF.